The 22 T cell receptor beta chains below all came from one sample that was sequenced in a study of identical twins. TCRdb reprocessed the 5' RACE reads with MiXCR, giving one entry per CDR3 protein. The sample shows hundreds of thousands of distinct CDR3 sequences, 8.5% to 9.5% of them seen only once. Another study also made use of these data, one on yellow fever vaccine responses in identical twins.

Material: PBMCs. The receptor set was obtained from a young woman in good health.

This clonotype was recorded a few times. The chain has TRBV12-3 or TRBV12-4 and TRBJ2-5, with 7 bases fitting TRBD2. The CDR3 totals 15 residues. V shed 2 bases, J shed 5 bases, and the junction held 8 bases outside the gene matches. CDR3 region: CASSLWAGAGETQYF. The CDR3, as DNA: TGTGCCAGCAGTTTATGGGCGGGAGCCGGTGAGACCCAGTACTTC.

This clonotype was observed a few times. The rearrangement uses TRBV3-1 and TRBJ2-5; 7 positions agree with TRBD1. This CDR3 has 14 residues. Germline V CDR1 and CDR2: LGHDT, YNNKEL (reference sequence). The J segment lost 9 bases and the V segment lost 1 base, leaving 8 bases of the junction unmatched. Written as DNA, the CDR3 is TGTGCCAGCAGCCAAGGCACAGGGGTTACGGCCCAGTACTTC. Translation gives CASSQGTGVTAQYF.

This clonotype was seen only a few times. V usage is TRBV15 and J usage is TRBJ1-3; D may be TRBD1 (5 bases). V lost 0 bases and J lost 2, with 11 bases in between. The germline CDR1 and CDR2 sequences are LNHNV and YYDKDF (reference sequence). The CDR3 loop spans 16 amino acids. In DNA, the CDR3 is TGTGCCACCAGCAGAGAGGGGGGGAGCCCTGGAAACACCATATATTTT. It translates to CATSREGGSPGNTIYF.

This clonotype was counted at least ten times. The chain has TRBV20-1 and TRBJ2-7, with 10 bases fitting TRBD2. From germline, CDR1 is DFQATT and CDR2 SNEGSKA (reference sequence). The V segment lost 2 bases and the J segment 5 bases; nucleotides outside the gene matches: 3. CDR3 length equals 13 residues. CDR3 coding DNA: TGCAGTGCTAGACTAGCGGGAGCCCACGAGCAGTACTTC. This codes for CSARLAGAHEQYF.

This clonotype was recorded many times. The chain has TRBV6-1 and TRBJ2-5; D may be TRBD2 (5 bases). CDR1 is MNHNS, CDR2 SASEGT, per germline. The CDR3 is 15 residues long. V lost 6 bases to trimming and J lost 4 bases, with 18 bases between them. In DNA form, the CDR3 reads TGTGCCAGCAGGATGGCCGTGAGCGGTCCAGAGACCCAGTACTTC. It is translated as CASRMAVSGPETQYF.

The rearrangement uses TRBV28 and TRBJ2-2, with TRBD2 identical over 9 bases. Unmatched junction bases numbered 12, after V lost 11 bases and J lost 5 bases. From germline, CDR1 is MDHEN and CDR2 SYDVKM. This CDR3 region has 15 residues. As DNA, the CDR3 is TGTGCCGGCACTCCAGGCGGGAGGGGTACCGGGGAGCTGTTTTTT. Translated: CAGTPGGRGTGELFF.

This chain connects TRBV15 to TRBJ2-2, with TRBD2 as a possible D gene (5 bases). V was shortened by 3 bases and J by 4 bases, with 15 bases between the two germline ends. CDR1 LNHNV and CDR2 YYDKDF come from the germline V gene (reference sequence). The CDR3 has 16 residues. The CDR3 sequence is CATSSPVSAITGELFF. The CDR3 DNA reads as TGTGCCACCAGCAGTCCGGTTAGCGCCATCACCGGGGAGCTGTTTTTT.

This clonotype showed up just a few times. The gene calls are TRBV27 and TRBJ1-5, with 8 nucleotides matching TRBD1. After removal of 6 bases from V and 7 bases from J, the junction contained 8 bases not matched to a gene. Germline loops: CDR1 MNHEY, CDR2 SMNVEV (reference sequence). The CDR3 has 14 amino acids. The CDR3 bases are TGTGCCAGCAGGGTCGGACAGGGTAACCAGCCCCAGCATTTT. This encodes CASRVGQGNQPQHF.

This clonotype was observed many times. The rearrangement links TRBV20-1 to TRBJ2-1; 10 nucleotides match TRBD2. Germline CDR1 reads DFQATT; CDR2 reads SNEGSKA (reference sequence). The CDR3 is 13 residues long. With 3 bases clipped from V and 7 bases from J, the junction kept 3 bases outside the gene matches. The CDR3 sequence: CSASPSGGNEQFF. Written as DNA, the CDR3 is TGCAGTGCTAGTCCTAGCGGGGGTAATGAGCAGTTCTTC.

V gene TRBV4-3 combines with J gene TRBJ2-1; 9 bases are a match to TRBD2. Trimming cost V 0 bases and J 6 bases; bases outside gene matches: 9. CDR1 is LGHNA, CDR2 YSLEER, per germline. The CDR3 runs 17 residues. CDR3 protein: CASSQEVVSGRLNEQFF. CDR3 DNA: TGCGCCAGCAGCCAAGAAGTTGTCAGCGGGAGGCTCAATGAGCAGTTCTTC.

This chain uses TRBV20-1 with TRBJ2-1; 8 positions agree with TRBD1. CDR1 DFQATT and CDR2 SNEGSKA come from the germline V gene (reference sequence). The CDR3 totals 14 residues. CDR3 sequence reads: CNAPQGGSGNEQFF. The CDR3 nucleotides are TGCAATGCGCCACAGGGGGGCTCGGGGAATGAGCAGTTCTTC.

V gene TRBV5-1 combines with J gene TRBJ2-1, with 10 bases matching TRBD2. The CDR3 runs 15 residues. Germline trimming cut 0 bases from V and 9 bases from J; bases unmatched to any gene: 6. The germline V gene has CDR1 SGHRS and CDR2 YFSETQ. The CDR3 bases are TGCGCCAGCAGCTTGGCCGCTAGCGGGAGTAGTGAGCAGTTCTTC. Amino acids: CASSLAASGSSEQFF.

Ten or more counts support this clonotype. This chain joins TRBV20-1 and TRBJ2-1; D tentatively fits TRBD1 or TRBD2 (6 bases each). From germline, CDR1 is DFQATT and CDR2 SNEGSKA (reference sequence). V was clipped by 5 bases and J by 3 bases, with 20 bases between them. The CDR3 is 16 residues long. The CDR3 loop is CSAPERWGAHYNEQFF. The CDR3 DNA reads TGCAGTGCTCCGGAGCGGTGGGGGGCCCACTACAATGAGCAGTTCTTC.

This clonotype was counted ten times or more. The CDR3 protein is CASSRGQTYEQYF. The CDR3 DNA sequence: TGTGCCAGCAGCCGTGGACAGACCTACGAGCAGTACTTC. The V and J genes are TRBV13 and TRBJ2-7; TRBD1 might be the D (6 bases). The CDR3 has 13 residues. Germline lookup yields CDR1 PRHDT and CDR2 FYEKMQ (reference sequence). With 5 bases removed from V and 2 bases from J, the gap between germline ends came to 10 bases.

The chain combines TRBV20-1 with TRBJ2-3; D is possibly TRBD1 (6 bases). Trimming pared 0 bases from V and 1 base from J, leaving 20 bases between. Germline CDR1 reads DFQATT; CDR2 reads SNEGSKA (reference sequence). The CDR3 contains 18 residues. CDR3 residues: CSARDPNRVRVGTDTQYF. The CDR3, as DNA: TGCAGTGCTAGAGATCCGAACAGGGTCAGAGTTGGCACAGATACGCAGTATTTT.

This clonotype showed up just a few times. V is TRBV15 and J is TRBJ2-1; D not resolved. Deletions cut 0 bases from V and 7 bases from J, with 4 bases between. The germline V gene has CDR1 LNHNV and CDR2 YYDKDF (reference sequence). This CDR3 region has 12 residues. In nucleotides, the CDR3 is TGTGCCACCAGCAGAGATAGTAATGAGCAGTTCTTC. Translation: CATSRDSNEQFF.

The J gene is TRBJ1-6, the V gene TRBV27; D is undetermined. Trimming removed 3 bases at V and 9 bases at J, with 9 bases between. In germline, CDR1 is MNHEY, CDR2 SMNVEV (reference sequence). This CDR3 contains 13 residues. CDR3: CASSFGGTSPLHF. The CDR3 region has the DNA TGTGCCAGCAGTTTCGGAGGAACTTCACCCCTCCACTTT.

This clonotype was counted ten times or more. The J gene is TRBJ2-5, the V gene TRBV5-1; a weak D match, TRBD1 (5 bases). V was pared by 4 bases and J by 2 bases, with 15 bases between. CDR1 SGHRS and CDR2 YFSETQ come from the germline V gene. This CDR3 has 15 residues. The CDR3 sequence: CASSPGIGKQETQYF. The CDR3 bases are TGCGCCAGCAGCCCAGGGATAGGGAAACAAGAGACCCAGTACTTC.

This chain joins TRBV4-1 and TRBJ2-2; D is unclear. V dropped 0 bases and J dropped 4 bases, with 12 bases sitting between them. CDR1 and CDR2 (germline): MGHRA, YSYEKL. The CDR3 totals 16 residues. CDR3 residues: CASSQEGRWGTGELFF. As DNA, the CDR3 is TGCGCCAGCAGCCAAGAGGGCCGGTGGGGCACCGGGGAGCTGTTTTTT.

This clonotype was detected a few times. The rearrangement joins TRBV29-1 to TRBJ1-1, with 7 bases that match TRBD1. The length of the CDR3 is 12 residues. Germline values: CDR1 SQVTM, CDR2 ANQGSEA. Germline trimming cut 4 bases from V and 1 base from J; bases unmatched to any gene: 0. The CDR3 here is CSVGTGNTEAFF. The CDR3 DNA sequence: TGCAGCGTTGGGACAGGGAACACTGAAGCTTTCTTT.

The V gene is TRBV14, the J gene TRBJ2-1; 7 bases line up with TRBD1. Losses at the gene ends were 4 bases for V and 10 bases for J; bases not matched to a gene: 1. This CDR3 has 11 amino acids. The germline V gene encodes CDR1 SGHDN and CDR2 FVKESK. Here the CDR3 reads CASSPDREQFF. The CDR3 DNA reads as TGTGCCAGCAGCCCGGACAGGGAGCAGTTCTTC.

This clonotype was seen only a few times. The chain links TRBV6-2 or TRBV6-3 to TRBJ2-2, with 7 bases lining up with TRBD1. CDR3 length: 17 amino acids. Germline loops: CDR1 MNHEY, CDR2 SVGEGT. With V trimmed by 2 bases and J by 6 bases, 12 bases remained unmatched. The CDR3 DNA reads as TGTGCCAGCAGTTACCCTACTCTCGACAGGGTGGCCGGGGAGCTGTTTTTT. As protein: CASSYPTLDRVAGELFF.